The source of this TCR beta chain is a study of T cell changes during pregnancy in multiple sclerosis. Assay: immunoSEQ multiplex PCR; the TCRdb copy retains only in-frame clones and omits some. Of just over 30,000 clones listed, approximately 89% are singletons. The CDR3 consists of 12 residues. Trimming removed 4 bases at V and 9 bases at J, with 10 bases between. Germline V gives CDR1 SEHNR, CDR2 FQNEAQ (reference sequence). The origin of this receptor is a female donor with multiple sclerosis, enrolled in a pregnancy study. The input for sequencing was CD8+ T cells from peripheral blood mononuclear cells, taken in the second trimester of pregnancy. The chain uses TRBV7-9 and TRBJ2-1, with a tentative D call TRBD2 (6 bases). The CDR3 sequence: CASSWAGSEQFF. CDR3 sequence (DNA): TGTGCCAGCAGCTGGGCGGGAAGTGAGCAGTTCTTC.